The entry that follows covers one T cell receptor beta chain sequence. This entry belongs to a study of blood T cell repertoires in COVID-19. CDR1 is SGHRS, CDR2 YFSETQ, per germline. V dropped 0 bases and J dropped 6 bases, with 7 bases sitting between them. The CDR3 totals 13 residues. TCRdb's copy holds only in-frame clones and misses some; the assay was immunoSEQ multiplex PCR. The data show 260,000 or so clones, approximately 88% seen once. Ages ranged from roughly 18 to 100 years, with residence in about 23 US areas. Researchers sorted participants into cohorts using their self-reported clinical history.

Sequences were obtained from PBMCs or T cells enriched from blood (not recorded which). The chain couples TRBV5-1 to TRBJ2-1; D gene uncertain. This clonotype originated in a woman aged 40 to 49 with acute COVID-19. The CDR3 bases are TGCGCCAGCAGCTTGGGAGATCTCAATGAGCAGTTCTTC. Amino acids: CASSLGDLNEQFF.